The 25 T cell receptor beta chains in this list originate from one sample, sequenced in a study of tumour-infiltrating T cells in Burkitt lymphoma. Generated by immunoSEQ multiplex PCR, the TCRdb table keeps only in-frame clones and is missing some. The table lists some 14,000 clones, around 80% of them singletons, with about 7.2% in the top ten. The sequencing sample was made of tumor tissue. These receptors came from a human donor with diffuse large B-cell lymphoma.

The chain has TRBV10-3 and TRBJ2-3; tentative D call: TRBD1 (7 bases). This CDR3 spans 15 amino acids. V was cut by 2 bases and J by 6 bases, with 15 bases left in between. Germline V gene lookup returns CDR1 ENHRY and CDR2 SYGVKD. The CDR3 nucleotides are TGTGCCATCAGTGAGAGGAAGGGGGCGGGGGATACGCAGTATTTT. Encoded protein: CAISERKGAGDTQYF.

Judged by abundance, this clone is medium-sized (0.01 to 0.1%). The DNA of the CDR3 is TGTGCCAGCAGCCCAATGGGACTGATGAACACTGAAGCTTTCTTT. Translating gives CASSPMGLMNTEAFF. The genes are TRBV7-3 and TRBJ1-1, with a possible D match to TRBD1 (5 bases). Trimming left V 5 bases short and J 0 bases short, with 13 bases between. Germline assignment: CDR1 SGHTA and CDR2 FQGTGA. There are 15 residues in the CDR3.

This chain links TRBV15 with TRBJ1-4; 9 nucleotides match TRBD1. V gave up 6 bases and J gave up 8 bases; unmatched junction bases: 10. This CDR3 contains 15 residues. The V gene's germline CDR1 is LNHNV and CDR2 YYDKDF (reference sequence). CDR3 bases: TGTGCCACCAGTACCGGGACAGGGTTCGGGGAAAAACTGTTTTTT. It encodes CATSTGTGFGEKLFF.

CDR3 bases: TGTGCCAGCAGCACCCTCTCGGGACAGGCCACCAATCAGCCCCAGCATTTT. Protein: CASSTLSGQATNQPQHF. The gene calls are TRBV21-1 and TRBJ1-5; TRBD1, as called in the table, went unchecked against the DNA. TRBV21-1 constitutes a pseudogene. The CDR3 is 17 residues long.

The rearrangement links TRBV11-2 to TRBJ2-3, with 7 bases aligning to TRBD2. CDR3 length: 15 amino acids. Trimming removed 3 bases from V and 0 bases from J; junction bases left unmatched: 3. From germline, CDR1 is SGHAT and CDR2 FQNNGV. The CDR3 nucleotides are TGTGCCAGCAGCTTTTCTAGCGGCAGCACAGATACGCAGTATTTT. This encodes CASSFSSGSTDTQYF.

This chain uses TRBV7-7 with TRBJ2-2, with D possibly being TRBD1 or TRBD2 (6 bases each). There are 16 residues in the CDR3. V dropped 5 bases and J dropped 5 bases, with 18 bases sitting between them. The germline V gene encodes CDR1 SSHAT and CDR2 FNYEAQ (reference sequence). CDR3: CASSLGSRGGTGELFF. The DNA of the CDR3 is TGTGCCAGCAGCCTAGGAAGCAGGGGAGGTACCGGGGAGCTGTTTTTT.

V usage is TRBV5-1 and J usage is TRBJ2-7; D unclear. CDR1 is SGHRS and CDR2 is YFSETQ in the germline V gene. This CDR3 contains 13 residues. Trimming shortened V by 1 base and J by 3 bases, and 8 bases separated the two germline ends. CDR3 nucleotides: TGCGCCAGCAGCTTGTCGACCGGCTACGAGCAGTACGTC. As protein: CASSLSTGYEQYV.

The sample holds a few counts of this clone. This chain links TRBV6-5 with TRBJ1-5; D unresolved. This CDR3 is built from 13 residues. Trimming removed 6 bases at V and 7 bases at J, with 13 bases between. Germline CDR1 MNHEY, CDR2 SVGAGI. The CDR3 sequence: CASSPYTDQPQHF. For the CDR3, the DNA is TGTGCCAGCAGCCCATACACTGACCAGCCCCAGCATTTT.

The V gene is TRBV14, the J gene TRBJ1-4; D might be TRBD1 (5 bases). Trimming took 2 bases from V and 8 from J, leaving 12 bases between them. The CDR3 runs 14 residues. CDR1 is SGHDN, CDR2 FVKESK, per germline. CDR3 sequence: CASSQRDVMEKLFF. The CDR3 DNA follows: TGTGCCAGCAGCCAACGGGACGTGATGGAAAAACTGTTTTTT.

To note about this clone: Being one base from a much bigger clone, this may be a read error. The chain combines TRBV19 with TRBJ1-1; unclear D gene. The V gene lost 6 bases and the J gene lost 7 bases, with 12 bases spanning the gap. This CDR3 spans 12 amino acids. The V gene's germline CDR1 is LNHDA and CDR2 SQIVND (reference sequence). The CDR3 DNA is TGTGCCAGTAGCGTCCGGAACGGTGAAGCTTTCTTT. Amino acid sequence: CASSVRNGEAFF.

This rearrangement joins TRBV9 to TRBJ2-3; 7 bases map to TRBD1. J lost 2 bases, V lost 0 bases, and 3 bases had no gene match. Germline loops: CDR1 SGDLS, CDR2 YYNGEE. This CDR3 comprises 15 residues. The CDR3 spells CASSVGGQSTDTQYF. The CDR3 DNA sequence: TGTGCCAGCAGCGTAGGGGGACAGTCCACAGATACGCAGTATTTT.

J is TRBJ1-2 and V is TRBV7-9, with TRBD1 matching 7 bases. V lost 7 bases to trimming and J lost 0 bases; unmatched junction nucleotides: 5. There are 14 residues in the CDR3. Germline-derived CDR1 and CDR2 are SEHNR and FQNEAQ (reference sequence). CDR3 protein: CASTRTGSNYGYTF. CDR3 DNA sequence: TGTGCCAGCACCCGGACAGGTTCTAACTATGGCTACACCTTC.

The chain employs TRBV28 and TRBJ1-5; unclear D gene. CDR1 is MDHEN, CDR2 SYDVKM, per germline. V was clipped by 7 bases and J by 0 bases, with 7 bases between them. The CDR3 extends over 13 amino acids. In DNA, the CDR3 is TGTGCCAGCATTGAGGATAGCAATCAGCCCCAGCATTTT. Its protein product is CASIEDSNQPQHF.

CDR3 in DNA: TGCGCCAGCAGTTCCGACAGGGGTCAAGGAAACACCATATATTTT. Its translation: CASSSDRGQGNTIYF. V is TRBV5-1 and J is TRBJ1-3; 8 bases match TRBD1. Germline loops: CDR1 SGHRS, CDR2 YFSETQ. Trimming cost V 5 bases and J 4 bases; bases outside gene matches: 8. The CDR3 totals 15 residues.

The J gene is TRBJ2-6, the V gene TRBV18, with 9 positions matching TRBD1. Germline V gene sequence: CDR1 KGHSH, CDR2 LQKENI. The CDR3 runs 17 residues. Germline trimming cut 4 bases from V and 2 bases from J; bases unmatched to any gene: 6. The CDR3 is CASSRDRVRAGANVLTF. CDR3 sequence (DNA): TGTGCCAGCTCACGGGACAGGGTACGGGCTGGGGCCAACGTCCTGACTTTC.

The chain uses TRBV9 and TRBJ2-5; no clear D. The germline CDR1 and CDR2 sequences are SGDLS and YYNGEE. V gave up 0 bases and J gave up 1 base, with 7 bases separating them. This CDR3 contains 14 residues. The CDR3 region has the DNA TGTGCCAGCAGCGTAGGACCCCTCCAAGAGACCCAGTACTTC. The encoded protein is CASSVGPLQETQYF.

The V gene is TRBV5-6, the J gene TRBJ2-7, with TRBD2 matching 7 bases. Germline V gene data show CDR1 as SGHDT and CDR2 as YYEEEE. The V segment lost 4 bases and the J segment 0 bases; nucleotides outside the gene matches: 7. This CDR3 is 15 amino acids long. The CDR3 nucleotides read TGTGCCAGCAGCGAGGGGACTACAACCTCCTACGAGCAGTACTTC. Translated: CASSEGTTTSYEQYF.

V and J are TRBV6-1 and TRBJ1-1, with D possibly TRBD1 on 6 matching bases. CDR1 MNHNS and CDR2 SASEGT come from the germline V gene. V dropped 6 bases and J dropped 6 bases, with 11 bases sitting between them. This CDR3 region has 12 residues. CDR3 sequence (DNA): TGTGCCAGCAGAGGGGGGGATTCTGAAGCTTTCTTT. It is translated as CASRGGDSEAFF.

V is TRBV14 and J is TRBJ2-5, with D possibly being TRBD2 (5 bases). Germline lookup yields CDR1 SGHDN and CDR2 FVKESK. The CDR3 sequence is 15 residues long. Trimming took off 6 bases at V and 3 bases at J, with 17 bases between the two ends. The DNA for the CDR3 is TGTGCCAGCAGTCCCCAGCGGTTTCCTAAAGAGACCCAGTACTTC. This translates into CASSPQRFPKETQYF.

V gene TRBV18 combines with J gene TRBJ1-2; D might be TRBD1 (5 bases). The germline V gene encodes CDR1 KGHSH and CDR2 LQKENI. V gave up 3 bases and J gave up 8 bases, with 19 bases separating them. This CDR3 contains 15 residues. The chain's CDR3 is CASSPGVGQGVGYTF. The CDR3 DNA follows: TGTGCCAGCTCACCTGGGGTCGGCCAGGGCGTCGGCTACACCTTC.

CDR3 loop: CASSTLPSYRDRSPNTEAFF. In DNA, the CDR3 is TGTGCCAGCAGTACCCTGCCTTCCTACCGGGATCGGTCTCCGAACACTGAAGCTTTCTTT. The V and J genes are TRBV28 and TRBJ1-1; no clear D. Germline V gene sequence: CDR1 MDHEN, CDR2 SYDVKM. There are 20 residues in the CDR3. Trimming shortened V by 5 bases and J by 1 base, and 29 bases separated the two germline ends.

Only a few counts were recorded for this clone. The chain uses TRBV15 and TRBJ2-1, with D uncertain. Looked up from germline, CDR1 is LNHNV and CDR2 is YYDKDF (reference sequence). With 1 base removed from V and 0 bases from J, the gap between germline ends came to 1 base. The CDR3 spans 13 residues. This CDR3 is CATSRVSYNEQFF. Here the CDR3 DNA reads TGTGCCACCAGCAGAGTCTCCTACAATGAGCAGTTCTTC.

This clone was picked up a small number of times. The chain carries TRBV9 and TRBJ1-2; D is undetermined. Trimming left V 6 bases short and J 4 bases short, with 16 bases between. Germline V gives CDR1 SGDLS, CDR2 YYNGEE. The CDR3 is made up of 14 amino acids. The CDR3 DNA reads TGTGCCAGCAAAAACAGAAACCGCCCCTATGGCTACACCTTC. Translation gives CASKNRNRPYGYTF.

The J gene is TRBJ2-7, the V gene TRBV2; 10 bases map to TRBD1. The V gene end was trimmed by 5 bases and the J gene end by 5 bases; junction bases not matched to a gene: 6. Looked up from germline, CDR1 is SNHLY and CDR2 is FYNNEI. This CDR3 is 14 amino acids long. The CDR3 loop reads CASSKRGQGHEQYV. The CDR3 DNA reads TGTGCCAGCAGTAAACGGGGACAGGGGCACGAGCAGTACGTC.

The J gene is TRBJ2-7, the V gene TRBV4-1, with D maybe TRBD2 (5 bases). The ends were cut back, 4 bases at V and 4 bases at J, with 8 bases in the middle. The CDR3 runs 12 residues. Germline V gives CDR1 MGHRA, CDR2 YSYEKL. CDR3 region: CASSPQRYEQYV. For the CDR3, the DNA is TGCGCCAGCAGCCCCCAGCGGTACGAGCAGTACGTC.